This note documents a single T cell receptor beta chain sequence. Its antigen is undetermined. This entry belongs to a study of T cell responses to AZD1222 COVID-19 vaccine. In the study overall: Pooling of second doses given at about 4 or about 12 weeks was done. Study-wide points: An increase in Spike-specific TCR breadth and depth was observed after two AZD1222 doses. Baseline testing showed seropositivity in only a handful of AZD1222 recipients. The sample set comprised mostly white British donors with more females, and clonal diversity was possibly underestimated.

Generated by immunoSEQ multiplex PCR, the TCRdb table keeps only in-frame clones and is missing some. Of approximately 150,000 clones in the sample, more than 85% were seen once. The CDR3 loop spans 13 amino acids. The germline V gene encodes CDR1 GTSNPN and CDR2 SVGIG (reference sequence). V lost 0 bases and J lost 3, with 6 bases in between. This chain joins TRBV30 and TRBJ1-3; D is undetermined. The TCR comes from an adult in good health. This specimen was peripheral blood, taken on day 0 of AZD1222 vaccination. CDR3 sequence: CAWSVGYGNTIYF. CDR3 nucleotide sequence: TGTGCCTGGAGTGTCGGTTATGGAAACACCATATATTTT.